This TCR beta chain comes out of a study of PD-1 blockade in classical Hodgkin lymphoma. Overall study context: A 3 mg/kg intravenous dose of nivolumab was received by patients every 2 weeks.

Profiled with immunoSEQ multiplex PCR; TCRdb holds only in-frame clones, not every one. The sample gives about 50,000 clones, about two thirds of which show up once; about 14% is in the top ten. Study results and caveats: By C4D1, CD4+ diversity increased significantly, especially in complete responders. Exclusion was applied to patients who started nivolumab under 1 year after ASCT. Patients newly diagnosed and complete responders had comparable baseline diversity.

As regards this clone: Its antigen is unknown.

Following autologous stem cell transplantation, relapse occurred in every patient, and exposure to brentuximab vedotin varied. This CDR3 region has 14 residues. Losses at the gene ends were 4 bases for V and 10 bases for J; bases not matched to a gene: 11. Germline V gene lookup returns CDR1 SEHNR and CDR2 FQNEAQ (reference sequence). The sample here was peripheral blood mononuclear cells (PBMCs), taken before the second cycle of nivolumab. This TCR was sampled from a human donor with classical Hodgkin lymphoma. The chain uses TRBV7-9 and TRBJ1-1; 8 bases are a match to TRBD1. CDR3 sequence (DNA): TGTGCCAGCAGCTCCCAACCCGCCGGACAGGGAGCTTTCTTT. This translates into CASSSQPAGQGAFF.